Listed here are 29 T cell receptor beta chains from one sample, sequenced in a study of T cell clonality in common variable immunodeficiency. Profiling relied on immunoSEQ multiplex PCR, and the TCRdb table lists in-frame clones only, not all of them. The table lists more than 35,000 clones, with no singletons. Sequencing used peripheral blood mononuclear cells. The receptor source for this set is a person aged 18 to 75 in good health.

This clone has a count of ten or more. The CDR3 DNA, read in part, is TGTGCCAGCACCATGTCCGGTGCGGATACG. Its protein product is CASTMSGADT. The CDR3 in full is CASTMSGADTQYF. The chain links TRBV7-9 to TRBJ2-3; D uncertain. Read data end 3 residues before the CDR3 end; the end is taken from the germline J gene. Germline V gene lookup returns CDR1 SEHNR and CDR2 FQNEAQ (reference sequence). V gave up 7 bases and J gave up 6 bases, with 14 bases separating them. The CDR3 runs 13 residues.

At least ten counts were recorded for this clone. The DNA ends 3 residues before the CDR3 does, and the rest of the CDR3 is filled in from the germline J gene. The chain links TRBV5-5 to TRBJ2-2; 10 bases are shared with TRBD1. J gave up 5 bases and V 0 bases, and 1 base lay outside the gene matches. The CDR3 sequence is 15 residues long. Germline V gene sequence: CDR1 SGHKS, CDR2 YYEKEE (reference sequence). CDR3 DNA, as far as it was read: TGTGCCAGCAGCTTGGGGGGACAGGGGACCGGGGAG. Translated: CASSLGGQGTGE. The whole CDR3 protein is CASSLGGQGTGELFF. Variable domain in full (rest from reference TRBV5-5 and TRBJ2-2): DAGVTQSPTHLIKTRGQQVTLRCSPISGHKSVSWYQQVLGQGPQFIFQYYEKEERGRGNFPDRFSARQFPNYSSELNVNALLLGDSALYLCASSLGGQGTGELFFGEGSRLTVL.

This clone was seen repeatedly, ten times or more. The read finishes 3 residues shy of the CDR3 end, and the germline J gene is used to complete it. The chain is built from TRBV24-1 and TRBJ2-1; D remains ambiguous. The CDR3 contains 12 residues. Germline CDR1 KGHDR, CDR2 SFDVKD. V lost 1 base, J lost 5 bases, and 2 bases lay in between. The CDR3 here is CATSDFNNEQFF. The sequenced part of the CDR3 DNA is TGTGCCACCAGTGATTTTAACAATGAG.

This clone was observed many times. The read gets to within 3 residues of the CDR3 end, and the germline J gene fills in the rest. The chain employs TRBV19 and TRBJ1-1, with TRBD1 identical over 10 bases. Per germline, CDR1 LNHDA and CDR2 SQIVND (reference sequence). With V trimmed by 7 bases and J by 3 bases, 8 bases remained unmatched. This CDR3 is 15 amino acids long. The chain's CDR3 is CASTPDRGTDTEAFF. The sequenced part of the CDR3 DNA is TGTGCCAGTACCCCGGACAGGGGGACGGACACTGAA.

In this sample, this clone turned up many times. The CDR3 end falls 3 residues outside the read, so it is completed with the germline J gene. V is TRBV19 and J is TRBJ1-5; no clear D. V lost 0 bases, J lost 0 bases, and 24 bases lay in between. The germline CDR1 and CDR2 sequences are LNHDA and SQIVND (reference sequence). This CDR3 has 21 amino acids. The sequenced part of the CDR3 DNA is TGTGCCAGTAGTATAGATCTATCGGACTCCGGAGGAAGGTATAGCAATCAGCCC. Protein: CASSIDLSDSGGRYSNQP. The complete CDR3 sequence is CASSIDLSDSGGRYSNQPQHF.

Comments on this clone: The read gets to within 3 residues of the CDR3 end, and the germline J gene fills in the rest. This rearrangement joins TRBV2 to TRBJ1-5, with D unclear. In germline, CDR1 is SNHLY, CDR2 FYNNEI. The CDR3 spans 14 residues. V was trimmed by 5 bases and J by 1 base, leaving 9 bases between them. The sequenced CDR3 bases are TGTGCCAGCAGTACCGACACGAGCAATCAGCCC. Translating gives CASSTDTSNQP. The whole CDR3 protein is CASSTDTSNQPQHF.

The sample holds many counts of this clone. The read is 3 residues too short to cover the CDR3 end, so that end is filled in from the germline J gene. The V and J genes are TRBV12-3 or TRBV12-4 and TRBJ2-1, with TRBD1 identical over 9 bases. Unmatched junction bases numbered 5, after V lost 2 bases and J lost 9 bases. This CDR3 is built from 14 residues. Incomplete CDR3 DNA: TGTGCCAGCAGTTTAAGGACAGGGGTAACTGAG. Protein product: CASSLRTGVTE. The CDR3 as a whole reads CASSLRTGVTEQFF.

In this sample, this clone turned up many times. The read falls 3 residues short of the CDR3 end, and the missing part is taken from the germline J gene. The V call is TRBV2, the J call TRBJ2-2; 8 bases match TRBD2. V was clipped by 5 bases and J by 5 bases; unmatched bases: 13. The CDR3 is made up of 17 amino acids. The germline gives CDR1 SNHLY, CDR2 FYNNEI. The CDR3 DNA, read in part, is TGTGCCAGCAGTCCTCCGAGAGCGGGAGCTAAAACCGGGGAG. This codes for CASSPPRAGAKTGE. The whole CDR3 sequence reads CASSPPRAGAKTGELFF. The variable domain in full, completed from reference TRBV2 and TRBJ2-2, reads EPEVTQTPSHQVTQMGQEVILRCVPISNHLYFYWYRQILGQKVEFLVSFYNNEISEKSEIFDDQFSVERPDGSNFTLKIRSTKLEDSAMYFCASSPPRAGAKTGELFFGEGSRLTVL.

The sample holds many counts of this clone. The sequenced fragment ends 3 residues before the CDR3 boundary, so the rest is inferred from the germline J gene. The chain combines TRBV6-1 with TRBJ1-2; tentative D call: TRBD1 (5 bases). The length of the CDR3 is 15 residues. V was clipped by 4 bases and J by 0 bases, with 12 bases between them. Per the germline V gene, CDR1 is MNHNS and CDR2 is SASEGT. Incomplete CDR3 DNA: TGTGCCAGCAGTGTGGGGGGGATAGCTAACTATGGC. It codes for CASSVGGIANYG. The complete CDR3 protein is CASSVGGIANYGYTF.

This clone was seen repeatedly, ten times or more. The read ends 3 residues early relative to the CDR3; the germline J gene fills the gap. This chain connects TRBV20-1 to TRBJ2-7; D might be TRBD2 (6 bases). Trimming took off 1 base at V and 0 bases at J, with 13 bases between the two ends. The CDR3 loop spans 15 amino acids. The germline CDR1 and CDR2 sequences are DFQATT and SNEGSKA (reference sequence). The CDR3 loop is CSARVPGLSSYEQYF. CDR3 DNA, as far as it was read: TGCAGTGCTAGAGTACCGGGACTGAGCTCCTACGAG.

This clone was recorded many times. The DNA ends 3 residues before the CDR3 does, and the rest of the CDR3 is filled in from the germline J gene. The chain carries TRBV12-3 or TRBV12-4 and TRBJ2-5; 9 nucleotides align to TRBD2. There are 17 residues in the CDR3. Losses at the gene ends were 8 bases for V and 0 bases for J; bases not matched to a gene: 13. The CDR3 bases that were read are TGTGCCAGCTCGAGCGGGAGGACTCAACTCTACCAAGAGACC. Its translation is CASSSGRTQLYQET. Given in full, the CDR3 is CASSSGRTQLYQETQYF.

The table lists this clone with many counts. The read ends 3 residues early relative to the CDR3; the germline J gene fills the gap. This chain links TRBV30 with TRBJ1-2; the match to TRBD1 covers 7 bases. The CDR3 length is 13 residues. The V gene's germline CDR1 is GTSNPN and CDR2 SVGIG (reference sequence). Trimming removed 4 bases from V and 4 bases from J; junction bases left unmatched: 6. The sequenced part of the CDR3 DNA is TGTGCCTGGACGGGACAGCTATTCTATGGC. It is translated as CAWTGQLFYG. The whole CDR3 reads CAWTGQLFYGYTF.

Many counts were recorded for this clone. The sequenced fragment ends 3 residues before the CDR3 boundary, so the rest is inferred from the germline J gene. The J gene is TRBJ2-5, the V gene TRBV7-8, with D possibly TRBD1 on 6 matching bases. Germline CDR1 is SGHVS and CDR2 is FQNEAQ. This CDR3 comprises 17 residues. V lost 5 bases to trimming and J lost 5 bases, with 24 bases between them. CDR3 bases read: TGTGCCAGCAGCCCCGGACAGTTCTCGGGGAGTGAGGAGACC. Protein: CASSPGQFSGSEET. The CDR3 in full is CASSPGQFSGSEETQYF. The whole variable domain, filled in from reference TRBV7-8 and TRBJ2-5, reads GAGVSQSPRYKVAKRGQDVALRCDPISGHVSLFWYQQALGQGPEFLTYFQNEAQLDKSGLPSDRFFAERPEGSVSTLKIQRTQQEDSAVYLCASSPGQFSGSEETQYFGPGTRLLVL.

This clone was seen at least ten times. The CDR3 goes on 3 residues after the read ends, and that part is filled in from the germline J gene. The V call is TRBV2, the J call TRBJ2-7, with 11 bases identical to TRBD1. The CDR3 extends over 15 amino acids. J was trimmed by 3 bases and V by 7 bases; bases with no gene match: 8. Germline-derived CDR1 and CDR2 are SNHLY and FYNNEI. The CDR3 DNA, read in part, is TGTGCCAGCACCCATGGACAGGGGGCACTCTACGAG. Translating it yields CASTHGQGALYE. The entire CDR3 sequence reads CASTHGQGALYEQYF. The variable domain in full, completed from reference TRBV2 and TRBJ2-7, reads EPEVTQTPSHQVTQMGQEVILRCVPISNHLYFYWYRQILGQKVEFLVSFYNNEISEKSEIFDDQFSVERPDGSNFTLKIRSTKLEDSAMYFCASTHGQGALYEQYFGPGTRLTVT.

This clone was detected many times. The CDR3 end is not reached by the read, which stops 3 residues before it; the germline J gene fills it in. V and J are TRBV4-2 and TRBJ2-1; a weak D match, TRBD1 (6 bases). V lost 3 bases and J lost 6, with 12 bases in between. The germline V gene encodes CDR1 LGHNA and CDR2 YNFKEQ. The CDR3 spans 14 residues. The part of the CDR3 DNA that was read is TGTGCCAGCAGCCAGAAAGAGGACAGCAATGAG. This sequence encodes CASSQKEDSNE. The entire CDR3 protein is CASSQKEDSNEQFF.

This clone was detected ten times or more. The missing CDR3 end, 3 residues past where the read stops, is filled in from the germline J gene. The gene calls are TRBV2 and TRBJ2-2, with D maybe TRBD1 (6 bases). V was clipped by 7 bases and J by 4 bases, with 16 bases between them. The CDR3 consists of 15 residues. CDR1 SNHLY and CDR2 FYNNEI come from the germline V gene. CDR3 region: CASMLPTGLTGELFF. The covered CDR3 bases are TGTGCCAGCATGCTACCGACAGGCCTCACCGGGGAG.

This clone was observed at least ten times. The read finishes 3 residues shy of the CDR3 end, and the germline J gene is used to complete it. The chain combines TRBV18 with TRBJ2-2; 7 nucleotides agree with TRBD1. CDR1 and CDR2 from the germline V gene are KGHSH and LQKENI. The V gene end was trimmed by 6 bases and the J gene end by 6 bases; junction bases not matched to a gene: 4. This CDR3 has 13 amino acids. The DNA read from the CDR3 is TGTGCCAGCTCGCCCCAGGGGGCCGGGGAG. Its translation: CASSPQGAGE. The CDR3 in its entirety is CASSPQGAGELFF. Full variable domain (remainder filled in from reference TRBV18 and TRBJ2-2): NAGVMQNPRHLVRRRGQEARLRCSPMKGHSHVYWYRQLPEEGLKFMVYLQKENIIDESGMPKERFSAEFPKEGPSILRIQQVVRGDSAAYFCASSPQGAGELFFGEGSRLTVL.

This clone was seen repeatedly, ten times or more. Partial CDR3 DNA: TGTGCCAGCAGTGAAGGACAGAACAATCAGCCC. Translation gives CASSEGQNNQP. The CDR3 as a whole reads CASSEGQNNQPQHF. The chain uses TRBV6-1 and TRBJ1-5, with D possibly matching TRBD1 (5 bases). The read ends 3 residues early relative to the CDR3; the germline J gene fills the gap. The V gene lost 1 base and the J gene lost 3 bases, with 7 bases spanning the gap. The CDR3 is made up of 14 amino acids. Germline values: CDR1 MNHNS, CDR2 SASEGT.

This clone has ten or more counts. The read is 3 residues too short to cover the CDR3 end, so that end is filled in from the germline J gene. The chain couples TRBV7-6 to TRBJ2-1; D may be TRBD2 (6 bases). Trimming took off 1 base at V and 8 bases at J, with 15 bases between the two ends. The V gene's germline CDR1 is SGHVS and CDR2 FNYEAQ. The CDR3 sequence is 15 residues long. The CDR3 region is CASSLVPGVGDEQFF. CDR3 bases read: TGTGCCAGCAGCTTAGTTCCGGGGGTAGGGGATGAG.

This clone appeared many times. The read is 3 residues too short to cover the CDR3 end, so that end is filled in from the germline J gene. This chain uses TRBV7-6 with TRBJ2-5; D is unclear. The CDR3 is 13 residues long. The germline V and J ends were trimmed by 2 bases and 5 bases, with 9 bases remaining between them. Germline V gene sequence: CDR1 SGHVS, CDR2 FNYEAQ. The CDR3 is CASSLQLRETQYF. Partial CDR3 DNA: TGTGCCAGCAGCTTACAATTGAGGGAGACC.

This clone showed up many times. The CDR3 is cut off 3 residues early in the read; its end comes from the germline J gene. This chain uses TRBV19 with TRBJ1-4; the match to TRBD1 covers 8 bases. Trimming at V came to 4 bases and at J to 8 bases, leaving 3 bases not matched to a gene. The CDR3 has 13 residues. Germline CDR1 and CDR2: LNHDA and SQIVND (reference sequence). The DNA read from the CDR3 is TGTGCCAGTAGTACCAGGGACAGGGAAAAA. As protein: CASSTRDREK. The whole CDR3 reads CASSTRDREKLFF.

This clone appeared many times. The sequenced fragment ends 3 residues before the CDR3 boundary, so the rest is inferred from the germline J gene. V is TRBV19 and J is TRBJ1-1, with 10 bases matching TRBD1. Per germline, CDR1 LNHDA and CDR2 SQIVND (reference sequence). The ends lost 7 bases at V and 0 bases at J; junction bases unmatched: 5. The length of the CDR3 is 15 residues. CDR3 bases read: TGTGCCAGTATACGGACAGGGGGGATGAACACTGAA. Amino acid sequence: CASIRTGGMNTE. The whole CDR3 is CASIRTGGMNTEAFF.

This clone was counted at least ten times. The read terminates 3 residues before the CDR3 end, so the remaining end is supplied by the germline J gene. V is TRBV20-1 and J is TRBJ2-2; D is ambiguous. Deletions cut 3 bases from V and 0 bases from J, with 11 bases between. The CDR3 is 15 residues long. CDR1 and CDR2 (germline): DFQATT, SNEGSKA (reference sequence). The sequenced CDR3 bases are TGCAGTGCTAGGTCACGCGCACCGAACACCGGGGAG. As protein: CSARSRAPNTGE. The full CDR3 reads CSARSRAPNTGELFF.

This clone was counted many times. The sequenced CDR3 bases are TGCGCCAGCAGCGAGGCGGGAGGCGTCTATGAG. This translates into CASSEAGGVYE. The CDR3 reads in full as CASSEAGGVYEQFF. The chain links TRBV5-1 to TRBJ2-1; 8 nucleotides align to TRBD2. The read terminates 3 residues ahead of where the CDR3 ends, so the germline J gene completes it. The V segment lost 4 bases and the J segment 8 bases; nucleotides outside the gene matches: 8. The CDR3 totals 14 residues. Germline assignment: CDR1 SGHRS and CDR2 YFSETQ.

Ten or more counts support this clone. The CDR3 end falls 3 residues outside the read, so it is completed with the germline J gene. The V and J genes are TRBV6-1 and TRBJ2-3; 11 bases agree with TRBD2. The germline V gene encodes CDR1 MNHNS and CDR2 SASEGT. CDR3 length equals 15 residues. V gave up 2 bases and J gave up 6 bases; unmatched junction bases: 4. The CDR3 reads CASSEYSGRADTQYF. The DNA read from the CDR3 is TGTGCCAGCAGTGAATATAGCGGGAGGGCCGATACG.

This clone was seen at least ten times. With the read ending 3 residues before the CDR3 end, the germline J gene is used to fill in that end. This chain connects TRBV19 to TRBJ2-2; 7 bases are shared with TRBD1. The CDR3 spans 15 residues. The trim removed 4 bases at V and 4 bases at J, leaving 6 bases unmatched. Germline CDR1 is LNHDA and CDR2 is SQIVND (reference sequence). Partial CDR3 DNA: TGTGCCAGTAGTACGGGACAGACAGTCACCGGGGAG. Translation gives CASSTGQTVTGE. The whole CDR3 sequence is CASSTGQTVTGELFF.

This clone was found many times. From the germline J gene comes the end of the CDR3, since the read stops 3 residues before it. This chain connects TRBV18 to TRBJ2-3, with TRBD1 as a possible D gene (6 bases). Germline CDR1 reads KGHSH; CDR2 reads LQKENI. The CDR3 loop spans 15 amino acids. Trimming removed 3 bases at V and 2 bases at J, with 12 bases between. CDR3 region: CASSPTGLPTDTQYF. The CDR3 DNA, read in part, is TGTGCCAGCTCACCGACAGGCTTACCCACAGATACG.

This clone occurred a few times. The read falls 3 residues short of the CDR3 end, and the missing part is taken from the germline J gene. The gene calls are TRBV7-9 and TRBJ2-2; no clear D gene. The CDR3 consists of 15 residues. Germline loops: CDR1 SEHNR, CDR2 FQNEAQ (reference sequence). V lost 1 base, J lost 4 bases, and 10 bases lay in between. This CDR3 is CASSLGLGITGELFF. The sequenced part of the CDR3 DNA is TGTGCCAGCAGCTTAGGGCTAGGTATCACCGGGGAG.

This clone has a count of ten or more. The CDR3 end falls 3 residues outside the read, so it is completed with the germline J gene. The V and J genes are TRBV30 and TRBJ2-7; 9 nucleotides line up with TRBD2. The junction had 6 bases not matched to a gene; V was cut back by 0 bases and J by 3 bases. Germline lookup yields CDR1 GTSNPN and CDR2 SVGIG (reference sequence). This CDR3 has 15 amino acids. The CDR3 here is CAWSVGGRVLYEQYF. Incomplete CDR3 DNA: TGTGCCTGGAGTGTAGGCGGGAGGGTTCTCTACGAG.